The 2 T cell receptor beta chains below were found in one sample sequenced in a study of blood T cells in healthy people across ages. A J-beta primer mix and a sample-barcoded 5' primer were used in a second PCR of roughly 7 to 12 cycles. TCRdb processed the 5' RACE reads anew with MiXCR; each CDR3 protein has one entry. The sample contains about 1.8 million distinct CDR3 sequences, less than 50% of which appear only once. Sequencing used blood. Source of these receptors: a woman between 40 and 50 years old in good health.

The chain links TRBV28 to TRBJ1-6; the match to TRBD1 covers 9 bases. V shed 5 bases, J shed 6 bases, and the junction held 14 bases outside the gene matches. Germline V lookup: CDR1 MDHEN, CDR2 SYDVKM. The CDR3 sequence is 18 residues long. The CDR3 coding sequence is TGTGCCAGCAGTCCTATAACCGCCGGACAGGGGATTAATTCACCCCTCCACTTT. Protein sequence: CASSPITAGQGINSPLHF.

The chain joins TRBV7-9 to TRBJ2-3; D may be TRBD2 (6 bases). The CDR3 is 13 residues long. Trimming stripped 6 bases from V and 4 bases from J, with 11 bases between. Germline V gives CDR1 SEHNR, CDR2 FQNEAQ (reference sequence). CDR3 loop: CASRGGLADTQYF. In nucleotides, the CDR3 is TGTGCCAGCAGGGGGGGATTGGCAGATACGCAGTATTTT.